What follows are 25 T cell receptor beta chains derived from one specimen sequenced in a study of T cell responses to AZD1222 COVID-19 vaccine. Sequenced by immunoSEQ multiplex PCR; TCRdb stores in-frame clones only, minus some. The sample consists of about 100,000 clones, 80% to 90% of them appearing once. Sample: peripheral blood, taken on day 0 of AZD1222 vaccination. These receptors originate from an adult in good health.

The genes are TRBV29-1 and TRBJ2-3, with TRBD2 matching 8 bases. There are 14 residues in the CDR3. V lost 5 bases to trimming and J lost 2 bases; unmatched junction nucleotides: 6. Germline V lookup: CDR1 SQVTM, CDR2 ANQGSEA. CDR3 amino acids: CSVTSGGNTDTQYF. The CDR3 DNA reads TGCAGCGTTACCAGCGGGGGAAACACAGATACGCAGTATTTT.

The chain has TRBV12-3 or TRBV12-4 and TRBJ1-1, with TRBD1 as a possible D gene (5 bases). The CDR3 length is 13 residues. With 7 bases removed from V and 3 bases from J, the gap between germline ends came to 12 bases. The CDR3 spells CASTPFRDTEAFF. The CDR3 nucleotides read TGTGCCAGCACCCCATTCAGGGACACTGAAGCTTTCTTT.

This CDR3 is CASIPGRGSEKLFF. In DNA, the CDR3 is TGTGCCAGCATACCGGGACGGGGCAGTGAAAAACTGTTTTTT. This chain connects TRBV2 to TRBJ1-4; TRBD1 might be the D (5 bases). CDR3 length: 14 amino acids. V lost 7 bases and J lost 7, with 16 bases in between. Germline V gene lookup returns CDR1 SNHLY and CDR2 FYNNEI.

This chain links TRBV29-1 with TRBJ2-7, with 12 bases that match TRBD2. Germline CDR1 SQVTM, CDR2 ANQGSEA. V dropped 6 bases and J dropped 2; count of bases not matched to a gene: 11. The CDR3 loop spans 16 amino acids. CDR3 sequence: CSVGGTSGRKAYEQYF. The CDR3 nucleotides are TGCAGCGTCGGGGGCACTAGCGGGAGGAAAGCCTACGAGCAGTACTTC.

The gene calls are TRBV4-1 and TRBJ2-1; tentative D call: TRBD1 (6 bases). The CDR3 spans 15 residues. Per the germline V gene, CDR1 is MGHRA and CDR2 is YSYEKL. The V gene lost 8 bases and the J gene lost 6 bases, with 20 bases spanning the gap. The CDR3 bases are TGCGCCAGCGGCTATGGGATGACAGGCCGCAATGAGCAGTTCTTC. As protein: CASGYGMTGRNEQFF.

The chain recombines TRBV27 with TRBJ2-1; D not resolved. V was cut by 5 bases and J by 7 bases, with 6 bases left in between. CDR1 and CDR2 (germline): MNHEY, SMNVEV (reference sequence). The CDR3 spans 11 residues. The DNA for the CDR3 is TGTGCCAGCAGTCTAGGGAATGAGCAGTTCTTC. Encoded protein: CASSLGNEQFF.

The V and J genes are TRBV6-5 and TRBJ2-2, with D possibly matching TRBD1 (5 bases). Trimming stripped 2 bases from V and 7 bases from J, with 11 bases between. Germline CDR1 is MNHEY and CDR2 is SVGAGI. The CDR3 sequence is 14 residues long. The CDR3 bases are TGTGCCAGCAGTTACGGGCAGGGTCTCGGGGAGCTGTTTTTT. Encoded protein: CASSYGQGLGELFF.

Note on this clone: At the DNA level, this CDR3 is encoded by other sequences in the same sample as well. Here the CDR3 reads CASTAGGTGELFF. CDR3 nucleotides: TGTGCCAGCACGGCGGGGGGTACCGGGGAGCTGTTTTTT. J is TRBJ2-2 and V is TRBV11-3; 8 bases match TRBD2. The CDR3 runs to 13 residues. V lost 7 bases to trimming and J lost 5 bases; unmatched junction nucleotides: 3. CDR1 and CDR2 from the germline V gene are SGHNT and YENEEA. Based on the CDR3 plus reference TRBV11-3 and TRBJ2-2, the full variable domain is EAGVVQSPRYKIIEKKQPVAFWCNPISGHNTLYWYLQNLGQGPELLIRYENEEAVDDSQLPKDRFSAERLKGVDSTLKIQPAELGDSAVYLCASTAGGTGELFFGEGSRLTVL.

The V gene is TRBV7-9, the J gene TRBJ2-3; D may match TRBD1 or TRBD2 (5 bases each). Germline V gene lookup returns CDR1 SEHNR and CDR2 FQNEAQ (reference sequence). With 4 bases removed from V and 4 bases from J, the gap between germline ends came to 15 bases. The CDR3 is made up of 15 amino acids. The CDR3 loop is CASSYGAGQADTQYF. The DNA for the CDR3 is TGTGCCAGCAGCTACGGGGCTGGTCAAGCAGATACGCAGTATTTT. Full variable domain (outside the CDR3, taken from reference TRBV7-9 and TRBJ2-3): DTGVSQNPRHKITKRGQNVTFRCDPISEHNRLYWYRQTLGQGPEFLTYFQNEAQLEKSRLLSDRFSAERPKGSFSTLEIQRTEQGDSAMYLCASSYGAGQADTQYFGPGTRLTVL.

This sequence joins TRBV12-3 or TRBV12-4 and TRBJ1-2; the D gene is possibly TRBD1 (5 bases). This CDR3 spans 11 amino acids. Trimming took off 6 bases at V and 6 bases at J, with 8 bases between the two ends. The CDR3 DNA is TGTGCCAGCAGGGGGCCCCATGGCTACACCTTC. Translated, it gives CASRGPHGYTF.

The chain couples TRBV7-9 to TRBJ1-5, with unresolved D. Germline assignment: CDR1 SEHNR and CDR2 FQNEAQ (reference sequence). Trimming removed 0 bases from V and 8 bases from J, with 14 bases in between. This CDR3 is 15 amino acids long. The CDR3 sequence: CASSLAGRPREPQHF. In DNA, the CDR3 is TGTGCCAGCAGCTTAGCTGGTCGGCCTCGGGAGCCCCAGCATTTT.

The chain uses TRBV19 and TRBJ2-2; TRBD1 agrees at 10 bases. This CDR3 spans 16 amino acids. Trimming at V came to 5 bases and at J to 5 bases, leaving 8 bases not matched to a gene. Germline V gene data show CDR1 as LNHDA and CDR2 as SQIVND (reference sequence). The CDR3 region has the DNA TGTGCCAGTAGTCGGGACAGGGGAGTAGTAACCGGGGAGCTGTTTTTT. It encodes CASSRDRGVVTGELFF. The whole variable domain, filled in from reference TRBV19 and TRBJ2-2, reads DGGITQSPKYLFRKEGQNVTLSCEQNLNHDAMYWYRQDPGQGLRLIYYSQIVNDFQKGDIAEGYSVSREKKESFPLTVTSAQKNPTAFYLCASSRDRGVVTGELFFGEGSRLTVL.

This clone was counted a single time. The CDR3 sequence: CASSVVEETLEYYGYTF. Here the CDR3 DNA reads TGTGCCAGCAGTGTCGTGGAGGAAACCCTCGAATACTATGGCTACACCTTC. The chain couples TRBV6-4 to TRBJ1-2; no clear D. Germline CDR1 MRHNA, CDR2 SNTAGT. This CDR3 is built from 17 residues. V was cut by 4 bases and J by 3 bases, with 21 bases left in between.

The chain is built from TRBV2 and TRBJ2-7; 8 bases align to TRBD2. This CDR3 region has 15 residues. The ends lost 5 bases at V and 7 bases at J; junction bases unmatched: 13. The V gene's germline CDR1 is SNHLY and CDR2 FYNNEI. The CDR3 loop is CASSPRLASDGEQYF. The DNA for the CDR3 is TGTGCCAGCAGTCCTCGACTAGCGTCTGACGGGGAGCAGTACTTC.

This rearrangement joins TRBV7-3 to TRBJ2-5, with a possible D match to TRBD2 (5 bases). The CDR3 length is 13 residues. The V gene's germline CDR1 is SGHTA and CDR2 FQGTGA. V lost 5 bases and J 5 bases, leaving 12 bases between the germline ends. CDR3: CASSRGGPETQYF. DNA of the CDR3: TGTGCCAGCAGCCGCGGAGGACCTGAGACCCAGTACTTC.

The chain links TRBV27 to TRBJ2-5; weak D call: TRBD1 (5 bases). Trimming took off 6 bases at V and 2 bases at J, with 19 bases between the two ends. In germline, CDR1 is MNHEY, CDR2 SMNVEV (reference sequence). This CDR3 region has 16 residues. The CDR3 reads CASSQSTATSQETQYF. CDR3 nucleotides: TGTGCCAGCAGCCAATCGACAGCCACCAGTCAAGAGACCCAGTACTTC.

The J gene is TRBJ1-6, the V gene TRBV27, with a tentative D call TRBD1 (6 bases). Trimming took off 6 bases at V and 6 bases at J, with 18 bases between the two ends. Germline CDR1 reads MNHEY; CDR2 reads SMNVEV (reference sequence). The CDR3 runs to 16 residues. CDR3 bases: TGTGCCAGCAGCCTCAGCATGGCAGGGGCTAATTCACCCCTCCACTTT. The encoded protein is CASSLSMAGANSPLHF.

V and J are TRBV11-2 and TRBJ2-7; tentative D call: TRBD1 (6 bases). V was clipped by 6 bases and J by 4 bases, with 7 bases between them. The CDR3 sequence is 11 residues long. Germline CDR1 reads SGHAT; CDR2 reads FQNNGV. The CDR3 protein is CASRTGYEQYF. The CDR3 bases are TGTGCCAGCAGAACAGGGTACGAGCAGTACTTC.

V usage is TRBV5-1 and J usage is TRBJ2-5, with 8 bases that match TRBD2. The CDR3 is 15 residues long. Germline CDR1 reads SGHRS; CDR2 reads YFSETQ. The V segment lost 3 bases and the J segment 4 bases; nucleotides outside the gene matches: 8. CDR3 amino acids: CASSSSGSPGETQYF. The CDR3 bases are TGCGCCAGCAGCTCGAGCGGGAGTCCCGGAGAGACCCAGTACTTC.

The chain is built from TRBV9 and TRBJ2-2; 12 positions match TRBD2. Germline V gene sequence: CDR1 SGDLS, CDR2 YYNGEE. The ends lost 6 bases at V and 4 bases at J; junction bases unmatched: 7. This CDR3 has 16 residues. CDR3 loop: CASNLAGGRSTGELFF. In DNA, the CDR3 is TGTGCCAGCAACCTAGCGGGGGGGCGGAGCACCGGGGAGCTGTTTTTT.

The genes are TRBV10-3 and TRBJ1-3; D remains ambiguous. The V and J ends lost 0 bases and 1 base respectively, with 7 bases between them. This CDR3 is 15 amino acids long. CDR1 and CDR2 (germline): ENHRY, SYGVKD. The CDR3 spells CAISESTSSGNTIYF. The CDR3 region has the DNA TGTGCCATCAGTGAGTCAACCTCTTCTGGAAACACCATATATTTT.

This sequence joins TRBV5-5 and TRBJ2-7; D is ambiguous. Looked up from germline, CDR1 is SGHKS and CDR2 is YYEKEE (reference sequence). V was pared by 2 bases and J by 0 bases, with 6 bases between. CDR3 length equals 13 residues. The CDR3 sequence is CASSFGDSYEQYF. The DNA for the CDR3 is TGTGCCAGCAGCTTTGGGGACTCCTACGAGCAGTACTTC.

CDR3: CASTPSGGAGNTIYF. The CDR3 DNA reads as TGTGCCAGCACCCCCTCCGGGGGTGCGGGAAACACCATATATTTT. V usage is TRBV7-2 and J usage is TRBJ1-3; weak D call: TRBD1 (5 bases). Trimming took 7 bases from V and 4 from J, leaving 17 bases between them. CDR1 and CDR2 (germline): SGHTA, FQGNSA. The CDR3 spans 15 residues.

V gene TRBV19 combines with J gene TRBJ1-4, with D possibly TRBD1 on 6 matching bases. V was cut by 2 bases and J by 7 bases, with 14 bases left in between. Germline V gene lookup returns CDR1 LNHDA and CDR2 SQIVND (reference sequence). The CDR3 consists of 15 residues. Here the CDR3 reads CASSIPRGLGEKLFF. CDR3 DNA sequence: TGTGCCAGTAGTATACCTCGGGGGCTTGGTGAAAAACTGTTTTTT.

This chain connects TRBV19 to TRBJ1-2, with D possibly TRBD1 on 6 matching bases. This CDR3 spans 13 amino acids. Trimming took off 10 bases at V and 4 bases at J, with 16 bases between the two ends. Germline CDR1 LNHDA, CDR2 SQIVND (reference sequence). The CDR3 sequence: CATTGHLSYGYTF. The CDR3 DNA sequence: TGTGCCACTACGGGACACCTTAGCTATGGCTACACCTTC.